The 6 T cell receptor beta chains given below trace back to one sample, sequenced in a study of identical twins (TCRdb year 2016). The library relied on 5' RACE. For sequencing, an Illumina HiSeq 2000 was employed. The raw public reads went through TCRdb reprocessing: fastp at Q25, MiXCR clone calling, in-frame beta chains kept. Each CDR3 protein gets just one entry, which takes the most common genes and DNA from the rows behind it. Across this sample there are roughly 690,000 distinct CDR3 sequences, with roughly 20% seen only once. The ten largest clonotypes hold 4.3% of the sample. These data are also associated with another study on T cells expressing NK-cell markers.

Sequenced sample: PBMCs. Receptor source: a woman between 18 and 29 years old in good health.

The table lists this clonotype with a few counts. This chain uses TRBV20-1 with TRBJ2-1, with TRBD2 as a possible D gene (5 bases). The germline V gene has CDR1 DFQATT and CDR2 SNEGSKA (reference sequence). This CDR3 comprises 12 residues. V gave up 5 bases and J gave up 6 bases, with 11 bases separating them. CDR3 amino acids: CSADGEGNEQFF. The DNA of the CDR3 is TGCAGTGCTGACGGCGAGGGCAATGAGCAGTTCTTC.

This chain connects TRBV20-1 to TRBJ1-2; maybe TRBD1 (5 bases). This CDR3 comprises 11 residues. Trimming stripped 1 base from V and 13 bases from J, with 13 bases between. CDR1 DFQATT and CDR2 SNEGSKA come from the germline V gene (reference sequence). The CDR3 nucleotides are TGCAGTGCTAGAGTGGCAGGGTCCTCCACCTTC. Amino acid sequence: CSARVAGSSTF.

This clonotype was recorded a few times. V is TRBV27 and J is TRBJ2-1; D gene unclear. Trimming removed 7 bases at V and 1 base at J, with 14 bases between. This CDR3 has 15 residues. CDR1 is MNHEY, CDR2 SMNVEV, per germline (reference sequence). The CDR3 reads CASKSQTLSYNEQFF. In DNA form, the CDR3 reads TGTGCCAGCAAAAGCCAGACTTTGTCCTACAATGAGCAGTTCTTC.

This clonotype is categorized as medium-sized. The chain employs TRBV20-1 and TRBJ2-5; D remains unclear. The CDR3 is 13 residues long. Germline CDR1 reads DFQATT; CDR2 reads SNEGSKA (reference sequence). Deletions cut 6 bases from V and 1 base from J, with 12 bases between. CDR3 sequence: CSALQQTQETQYF. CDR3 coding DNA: TGCAGTGCCCTCCAGCAGACCCAAGAGACCCAGTACTTC.

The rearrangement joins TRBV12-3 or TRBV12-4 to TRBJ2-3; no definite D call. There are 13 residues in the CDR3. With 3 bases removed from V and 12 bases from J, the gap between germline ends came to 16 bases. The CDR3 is CASSFVVTGYQYF. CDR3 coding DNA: TGTGCCAGCAGTTTTGTGGTCACCGGGTACCAGTATTTT.

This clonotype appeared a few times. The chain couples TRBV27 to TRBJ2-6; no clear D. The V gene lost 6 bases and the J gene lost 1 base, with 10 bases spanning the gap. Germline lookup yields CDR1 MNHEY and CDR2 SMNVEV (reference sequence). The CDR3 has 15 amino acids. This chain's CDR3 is CASRDGGSGANVLTF. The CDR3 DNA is TGTGCCAGCAGGGACGGTGGGTCTGGGGCCAACGTCCTGACTTTC.